This record concerns one T cell receptor beta chain sequence. Its antigen is undetermined. TCRdb keeps only in-frame clones here, not all; method: immunoSEQ multiplex PCR. The sample gives some 130,000 clones, around nine tenths of which show up once; 1.9% is in the top ten. The ends lost 3 bases at V and 5 bases at J; junction bases unmatched: 3. This CDR3 is 14 amino acids long. Germline V lookup: CDR1 SGHTA, CDR2 FQGTGA. The data were taken from a study of T cell responses to AZD1222 COVID-19 vaccine. About the research overall: Doses given second, at about 4 or about 12 weeks, were pooled. Study conclusions and caveats: Dominant at 160-218 and 743-854, vaccine-associated CD4 TCRs also spanned spike. Clonal diversity was possibly underestimated, and the donors were mostly white British, with more females.

This rearrangement joins TRBV7-3 to TRBJ2-3; 9 bases are a match to TRBD2. This clonotype originated in an adult in good health. Sequenced material: peripheral blood, taken on day 0 of AZD1222 vaccination. CDR3 bases: TGTGCCAGCAGCTTGCTAGCGGGAAAAGATACGCAGTATTTT. As protein: CASSLLAGKDTQYF.